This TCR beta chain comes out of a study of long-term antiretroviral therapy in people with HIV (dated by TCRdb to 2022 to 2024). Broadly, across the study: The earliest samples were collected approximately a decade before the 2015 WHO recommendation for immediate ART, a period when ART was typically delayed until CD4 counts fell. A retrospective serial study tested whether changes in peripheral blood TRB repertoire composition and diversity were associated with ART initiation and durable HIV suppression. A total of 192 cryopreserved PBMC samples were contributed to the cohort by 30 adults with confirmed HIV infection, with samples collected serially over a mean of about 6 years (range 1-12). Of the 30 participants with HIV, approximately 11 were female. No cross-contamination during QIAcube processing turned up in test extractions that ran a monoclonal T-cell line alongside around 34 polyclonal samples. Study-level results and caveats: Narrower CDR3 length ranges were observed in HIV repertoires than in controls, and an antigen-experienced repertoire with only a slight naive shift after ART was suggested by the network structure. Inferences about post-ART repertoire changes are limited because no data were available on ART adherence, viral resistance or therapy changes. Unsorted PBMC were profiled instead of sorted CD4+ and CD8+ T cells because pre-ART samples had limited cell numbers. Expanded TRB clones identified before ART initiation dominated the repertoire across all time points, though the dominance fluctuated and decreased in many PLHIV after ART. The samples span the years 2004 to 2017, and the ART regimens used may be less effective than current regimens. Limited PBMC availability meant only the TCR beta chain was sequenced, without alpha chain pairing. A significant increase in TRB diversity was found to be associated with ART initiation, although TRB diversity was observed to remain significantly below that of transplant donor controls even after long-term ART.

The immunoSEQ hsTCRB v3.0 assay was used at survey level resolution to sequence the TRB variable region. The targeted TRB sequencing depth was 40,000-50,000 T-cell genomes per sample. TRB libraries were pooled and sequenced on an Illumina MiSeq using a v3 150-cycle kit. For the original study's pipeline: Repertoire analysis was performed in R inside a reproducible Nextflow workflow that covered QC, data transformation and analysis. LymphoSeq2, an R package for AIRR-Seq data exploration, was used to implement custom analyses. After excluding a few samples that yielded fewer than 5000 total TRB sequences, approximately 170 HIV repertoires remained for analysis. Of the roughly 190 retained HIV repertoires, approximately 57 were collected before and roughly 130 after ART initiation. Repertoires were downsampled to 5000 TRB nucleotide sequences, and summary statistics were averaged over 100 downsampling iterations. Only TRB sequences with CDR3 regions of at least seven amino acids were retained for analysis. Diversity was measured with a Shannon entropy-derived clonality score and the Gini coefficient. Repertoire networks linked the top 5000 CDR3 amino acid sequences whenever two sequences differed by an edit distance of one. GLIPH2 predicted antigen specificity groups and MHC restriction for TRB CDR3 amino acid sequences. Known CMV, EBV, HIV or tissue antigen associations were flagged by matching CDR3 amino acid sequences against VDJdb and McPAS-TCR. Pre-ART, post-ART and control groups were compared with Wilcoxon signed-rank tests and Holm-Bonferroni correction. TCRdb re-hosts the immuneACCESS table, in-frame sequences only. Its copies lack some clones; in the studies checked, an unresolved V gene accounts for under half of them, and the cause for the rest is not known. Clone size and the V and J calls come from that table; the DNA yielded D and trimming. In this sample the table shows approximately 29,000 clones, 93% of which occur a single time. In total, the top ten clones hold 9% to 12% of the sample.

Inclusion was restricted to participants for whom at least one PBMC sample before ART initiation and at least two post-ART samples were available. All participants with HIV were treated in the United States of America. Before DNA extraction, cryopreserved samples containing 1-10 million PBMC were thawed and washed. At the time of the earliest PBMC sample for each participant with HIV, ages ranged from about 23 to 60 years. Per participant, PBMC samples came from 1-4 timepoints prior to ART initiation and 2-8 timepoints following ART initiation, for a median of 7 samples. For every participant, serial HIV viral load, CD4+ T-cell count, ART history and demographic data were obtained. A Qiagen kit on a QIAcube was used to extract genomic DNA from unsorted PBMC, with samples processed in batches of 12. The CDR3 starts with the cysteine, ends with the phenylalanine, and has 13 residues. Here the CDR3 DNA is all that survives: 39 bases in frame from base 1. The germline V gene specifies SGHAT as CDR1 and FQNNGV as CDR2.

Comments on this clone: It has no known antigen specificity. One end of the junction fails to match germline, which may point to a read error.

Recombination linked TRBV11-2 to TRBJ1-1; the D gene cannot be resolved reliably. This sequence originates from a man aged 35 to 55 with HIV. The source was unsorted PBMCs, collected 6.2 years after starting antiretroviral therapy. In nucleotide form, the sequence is TGTGCCAGCAGCCTAGACTCGGGGTTTGAAGCTTTCTTT. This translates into CASSLDSGFEAFF.